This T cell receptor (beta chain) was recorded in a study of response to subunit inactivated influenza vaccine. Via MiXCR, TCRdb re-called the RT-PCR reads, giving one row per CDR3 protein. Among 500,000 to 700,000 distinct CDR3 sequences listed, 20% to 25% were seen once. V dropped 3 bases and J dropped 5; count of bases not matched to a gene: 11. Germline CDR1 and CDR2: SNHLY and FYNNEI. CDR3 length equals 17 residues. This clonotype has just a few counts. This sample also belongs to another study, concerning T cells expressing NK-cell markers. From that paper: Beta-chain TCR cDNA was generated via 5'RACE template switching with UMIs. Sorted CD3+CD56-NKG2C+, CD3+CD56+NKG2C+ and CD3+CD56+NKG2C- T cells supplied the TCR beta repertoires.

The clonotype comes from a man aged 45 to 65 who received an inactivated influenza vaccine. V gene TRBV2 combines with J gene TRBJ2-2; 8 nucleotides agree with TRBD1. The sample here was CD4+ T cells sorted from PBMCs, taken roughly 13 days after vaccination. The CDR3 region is CASSDPTGVEGTGELFF. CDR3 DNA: TGTGCCAGCAGTGATCCGACAGGGGTAGAAGGGACCGGGGAGCTGTTTTTT.